These 20 T cell receptor beta chains were all obtained from the same sample, sequenced in a study of T cell clonotyping in hematopoietic cell transplantation. Using immunoSEQ multiplex PCR, the repertoire was profiled, and TCRdb retains in-frame clones only, with some absent. This table holds some 29,000 clones, around 90% found once. Sequencing was performed on PBMCs, taken 100 days after allogeneic stem cell transplant. The receptors come from a female patient between 50 and 59 years old who had an allogeneic stem cell transplant from a related donor, so the T cells may come from the graft donor. Some clones in this sample may be carry-over from other donors' samples.

The chain joins TRBV4-3 to TRBJ2-6, with D perhaps TRBD1 (5 bases). Per germline, CDR1 LGHNA and CDR2 YSLEER. The CDR3 loop spans 18 amino acids. V lost 1 base, J lost 0 bases, and 13 bases lay in between. The CDR3 DNA follows: TGCGCCAGCAGCCAAGTAGGGGCTGGATACTCTGGGGCCAACGTCCTGACTTTC. As protein: CASSQVGAGYSGANVLTF.

The V call is TRBV25-1, the J call TRBJ1-2, with D possibly being TRBD1 (6 bases). This CDR3 contains 13 residues. CDR1 is MGHDK and CDR2 is SYGVNS in the germline V gene. Trimming took 10 bases from V and 5 from J, leaving 17 bases between them. The CDR3 region is CATRGQGSYGYTF. The CDR3 DNA follows: TGTGCCACTCGGGGGCAGGGGAGTTATGGCTACACCTTC.

The chain has TRBV5-1 and TRBJ2-5; the match to TRBD2 covers 13 bases. The germline gives CDR1 SGHRS, CDR2 YFSETQ. Trimming removed 3 bases from V and 3 bases from J; junction bases left unmatched: 2. The CDR3 length is 15 residues. The chain's CDR3 is CASSSGLAGEETQYF. For the CDR3, the DNA is TGCGCCAGCAGCTCAGGACTAGCGGGGGAAGAGACCCAGTACTTC.

This clone was observed once. The rearrangement uses TRBV7-8 and TRBJ1-5; D possibly corresponds to TRBD1 (5 bases). Deletions cut 3 bases from V and 7 bases from J, with 10 bases between. Germline CDR1 reads SGHVS; CDR2 reads FQNEAQ. CDR3 length equals 13 residues. DNA of the CDR3: TGTGCCAGCAGCTTGGGGGTCGGGCAGCCCCAGCATTTT. Protein: CASSLGVGQPQHF.

The chain joins TRBV10-3 to TRBJ1-6, with 8 bases matching TRBD1. The CDR3 is 14 amino acids. Germline assignment: CDR1 ENHRY and CDR2 SYGVKD. V lost 5 bases and J lost 7; bases outside the gene matches: 4. The CDR3 coding sequence is TGTGCCATCAGTCCAACAGGGGGGAATTCACCCCTCCACTTT. It codes for CAISPTGGNSPLHF.

This clone was picked up one time. A read error may account for a junction end that differs from germline. V and J are TRBV6-5 and TRBJ1-2; TRBD1 aligns across 8 bases. This CDR3 is built from 14 residues. In germline, CDR1 is MNHEY, CDR2 SVGAGI. The CDR3 loop reads CASSQFGQGRPRVF. In DNA, the CDR3 is TGTGCCAGCAGTCAATTCGGACAGGGACGGCCTAGGGTCTTC.

This clone is a singleton in its sample. The CDR3 bases are TGTGCCAGCAGCTTAGGGGGTCGAGAGACCCAGTACTTC. Amino acids: CASSLGGRETQYF. The V and J genes are TRBV11-2 and TRBJ2-5; D uncertain. V was clipped by 1 base and J by 4 bases, with 7 bases between them. The CDR3 spans 13 residues. Germline loops: CDR1 SGHAT, CDR2 FQNNGV. The complete variable domain, with remaining parts taken from reference TRBV11-2 and TRBJ2-5, reads EAGVAQSPRYKIIEKRQSVAFWCNPISGHATLYWYQQILGQGPKLLIQFQNNGVVDDSQLPKDRFSAERLKGVDSTLKIQPAKLEDSAVYLCASSLGGRETQYFGPGTRLLVL.

This clone was seen only a few times. This chain links TRBV5-6 with TRBJ1-5; 8 bases are a match to TRBD1. This CDR3 has 16 residues. Germline-derived CDR1 and CDR2 are SGHDT and YYEEEE. V lost 2 bases and J lost 2; bases outside the gene matches: 6. CDR3 DNA: TGTGCCAGCAGCTTAAAGACAGGGGAAGGCAATCAGCCCCAGCATTTT. Protein product: CASSLKTGEGNQPQHF.

This chain links TRBV2 with TRBJ1-1; D may be TRBD1 (5 bases). Trimming removed 8 bases at V and 4 bases at J, with 20 bases between. The CDR3 has 15 residues. Germline V gene sequence: CDR1 SNHLY, CDR2 FYNNEI. The CDR3 nucleotides are TGTGCCAGCGCATTATCCGGGGCCAGCAGCACTGAAGCTTTCTTT. It translates to CASALSGASSTEAFF.

This clone was detected once. V is TRBV29-1 and J is TRBJ2-1, with a tentative D call TRBD1 (6 bases). Between the trimmed V and J ends, which lost 7 bases and 2 bases, there was a span of 18 bases. The CDR3 contains 15 residues. Germline values: CDR1 SQVTM, CDR2 ANQGSEA. Here the CDR3 reads CSARGNRAAYNEQFF. CDR3 nucleotide sequence: TGCAGCGCTAGGGGGAACCGTGCTGCCTACAATGAGCAGTTCTTC.

The V call is TRBV5-6, the J call TRBJ1-6; D not resolved. This CDR3 region has 12 residues. V was trimmed by 4 bases and J by 16 bases, leaving 15 bases between them. CDR1 and CDR2 from the germline V gene are SGHDT and YYEEEE. The CDR3 protein is CASSTIPVGLHF. As DNA, the CDR3 is TGTGCCAGCAGCACTATTCCGGTTGGGCTCCACTTT.

V usage is TRBV9 and J usage is TRBJ1-2, with D tentatively TRBD1 (6 bases). This CDR3 region has 15 residues. CDR1 and CDR2 (germline): SGDLS, YYNGEE. V was trimmed by 7 bases and J by 0 bases, leaving 16 bases between them. CDR3 residues: CASSLGGTTNYGYTF. The CDR3 coding sequence is TGTGCCAGCTCCCTCGGAGGGACAACTAACTATGGCTACACCTTC.

J is TRBJ2-4 and V is TRBV5-1, with 9 bases fitting TRBD1. From germline, CDR1 is SGHRS and CDR2 YFSETQ. The CDR3 contains 16 residues. The ends lost 4 bases at V and 6 bases at J; junction bases unmatched: 11. The CDR3 sequence: CASSLTGTGISNIQYF. The CDR3 DNA reads TGCGCCAGCAGCCTCACCGGGACAGGGATCTCAAACATTCAGTACTTC.

The gene calls are TRBV6-7 and TRBJ2-7; the D is unclear. TRBV6-7 falls under the ORF class, with uncertain function. V gave up 4 bases and J gave up 1 base, with 11 bases separating them. This CDR3 region has 14 residues. The CDR3 coding sequence is TGTGCCAGCAGTTCCCCCAGGTGGTCCTACGAGCAGTACTTC. Protein product: CASSSPRWSYEQYF.

The rearrangement joins TRBV7-2 to TRBJ2-7; the D is unclear. The CDR3 contains 14 residues. Germline values: CDR1 SGHTA, CDR2 FQGNSA. With 2 bases removed from V and 7 bases from J, the gap between germline ends came to 15 bases. The CDR3 region is CASSLPGRTLEQYF. The CDR3 DNA sequence: TGTGCCAGCAGCTTACCCGGACGGACGCTGGAGCAGTACTTC.

The rearrangement links TRBV23-1 to TRBJ2-7; no firm D call. TRBV23-1 is given ORF status, its function remaining uncertain. The V and J ends lost 2 bases and 3 bases respectively, with 20 bases between them. The CDR3 covers 17 residues. CDR3 in DNA: TGCGCCAGCAGTCAAAAGCCTCACAGTTCCACCAACTACGAGCAGTACTTC. Protein sequence: CASSQKPHSSTNYEQYF.

The V call is TRBV9, the J call TRBJ1-2, with no clear D. This CDR3 is 13 amino acids long. The germline V gene encodes CDR1 SGDLS and CDR2 YYNGEE. With 4 bases removed from V and 0 bases from J, the gap between germline ends came to 7 bases. The CDR3 region has the DNA TGTGCCAGCAGCCCCTCAGCTAACTATGGCTACACCTTC. Its protein is CASSPSANYGYTF.

V gene TRBV4-1 combines with J gene TRBJ1-2; D gene uncertain. The CDR3 loop spans 16 amino acids. Looked up from germline, CDR1 is MGHRA and CDR2 is YSYEKL. The V end lost 1 base, the J end lost 7 bases, and 19 bases lay between the germline ends. CDR3 sequence reads: CASSQVQSPSPGGYTF. The CDR3 DNA reads TGCGCCAGCAGCCAAGTTCAATCCCCTTCTCCCGGTGGCTACACCTTC.

The gene calls are TRBV5-8 and TRBJ2-5; TRBD1 might be the D (6 bases). The V gene lost 0 bases and the J gene lost 4 bases, with 10 bases spanning the gap. CDR1 SGHTS and CDR2 YDEGEE come from the germline V gene. This CDR3 is 14 amino acids long. The CDR3, as DNA: TGTGCCAGCAGCTTGGCCGGGACAATAGAGACCCAGTACTTC. Translation gives CASSLAGTIETQYF. Combining the CDR3 with reference TRBV5-8 and TRBJ2-5 gives the whole variable domain EAGVTQSPTHLIKTRGQQATLRCSPISGHTSVYWYQQALGLGLQFLLWYDEGEERNRGNFPPRFSGRQFPNYSSELNVNALELEDSALYLCASSLAGTIETQYFGPGTRLLVL.

The chain links TRBV11-3 to TRBJ2-3; D uncertain. Trimming cost V 3 bases and J 4 bases, with 5 bases left between them. The CDR3 sequence is 12 residues long. CDR1 and CDR2 from the germline V gene are SGHNT and YENEEA. As DNA, the CDR3 is TGTGCCAGCAGCTTCTCCCCAGATACGCAGTATTTT. Protein product: CASSFSPDTQYF.